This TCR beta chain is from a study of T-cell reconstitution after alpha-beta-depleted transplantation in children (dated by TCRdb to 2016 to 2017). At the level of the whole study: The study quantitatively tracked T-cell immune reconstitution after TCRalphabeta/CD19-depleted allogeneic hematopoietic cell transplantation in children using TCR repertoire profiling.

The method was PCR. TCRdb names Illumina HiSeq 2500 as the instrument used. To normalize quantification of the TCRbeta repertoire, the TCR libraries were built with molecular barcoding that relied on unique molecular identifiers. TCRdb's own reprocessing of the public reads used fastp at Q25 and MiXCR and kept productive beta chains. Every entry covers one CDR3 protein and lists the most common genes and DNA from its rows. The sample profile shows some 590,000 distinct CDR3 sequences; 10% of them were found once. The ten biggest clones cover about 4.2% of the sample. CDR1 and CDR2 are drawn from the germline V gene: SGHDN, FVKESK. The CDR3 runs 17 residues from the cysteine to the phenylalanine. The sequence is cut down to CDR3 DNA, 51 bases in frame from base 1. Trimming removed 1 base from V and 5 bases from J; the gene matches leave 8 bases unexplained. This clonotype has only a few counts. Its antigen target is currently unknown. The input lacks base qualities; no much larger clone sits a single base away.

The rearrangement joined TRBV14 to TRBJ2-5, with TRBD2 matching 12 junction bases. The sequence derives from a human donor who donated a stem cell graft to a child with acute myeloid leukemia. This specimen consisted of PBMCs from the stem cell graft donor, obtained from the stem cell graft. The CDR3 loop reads CASSQGTSGKLRETQYF. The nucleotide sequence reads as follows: TGTGCCAGCAGCCAAGGGACTAGCGGGAAGCTGCGGGAGACCCAGTACTTC.